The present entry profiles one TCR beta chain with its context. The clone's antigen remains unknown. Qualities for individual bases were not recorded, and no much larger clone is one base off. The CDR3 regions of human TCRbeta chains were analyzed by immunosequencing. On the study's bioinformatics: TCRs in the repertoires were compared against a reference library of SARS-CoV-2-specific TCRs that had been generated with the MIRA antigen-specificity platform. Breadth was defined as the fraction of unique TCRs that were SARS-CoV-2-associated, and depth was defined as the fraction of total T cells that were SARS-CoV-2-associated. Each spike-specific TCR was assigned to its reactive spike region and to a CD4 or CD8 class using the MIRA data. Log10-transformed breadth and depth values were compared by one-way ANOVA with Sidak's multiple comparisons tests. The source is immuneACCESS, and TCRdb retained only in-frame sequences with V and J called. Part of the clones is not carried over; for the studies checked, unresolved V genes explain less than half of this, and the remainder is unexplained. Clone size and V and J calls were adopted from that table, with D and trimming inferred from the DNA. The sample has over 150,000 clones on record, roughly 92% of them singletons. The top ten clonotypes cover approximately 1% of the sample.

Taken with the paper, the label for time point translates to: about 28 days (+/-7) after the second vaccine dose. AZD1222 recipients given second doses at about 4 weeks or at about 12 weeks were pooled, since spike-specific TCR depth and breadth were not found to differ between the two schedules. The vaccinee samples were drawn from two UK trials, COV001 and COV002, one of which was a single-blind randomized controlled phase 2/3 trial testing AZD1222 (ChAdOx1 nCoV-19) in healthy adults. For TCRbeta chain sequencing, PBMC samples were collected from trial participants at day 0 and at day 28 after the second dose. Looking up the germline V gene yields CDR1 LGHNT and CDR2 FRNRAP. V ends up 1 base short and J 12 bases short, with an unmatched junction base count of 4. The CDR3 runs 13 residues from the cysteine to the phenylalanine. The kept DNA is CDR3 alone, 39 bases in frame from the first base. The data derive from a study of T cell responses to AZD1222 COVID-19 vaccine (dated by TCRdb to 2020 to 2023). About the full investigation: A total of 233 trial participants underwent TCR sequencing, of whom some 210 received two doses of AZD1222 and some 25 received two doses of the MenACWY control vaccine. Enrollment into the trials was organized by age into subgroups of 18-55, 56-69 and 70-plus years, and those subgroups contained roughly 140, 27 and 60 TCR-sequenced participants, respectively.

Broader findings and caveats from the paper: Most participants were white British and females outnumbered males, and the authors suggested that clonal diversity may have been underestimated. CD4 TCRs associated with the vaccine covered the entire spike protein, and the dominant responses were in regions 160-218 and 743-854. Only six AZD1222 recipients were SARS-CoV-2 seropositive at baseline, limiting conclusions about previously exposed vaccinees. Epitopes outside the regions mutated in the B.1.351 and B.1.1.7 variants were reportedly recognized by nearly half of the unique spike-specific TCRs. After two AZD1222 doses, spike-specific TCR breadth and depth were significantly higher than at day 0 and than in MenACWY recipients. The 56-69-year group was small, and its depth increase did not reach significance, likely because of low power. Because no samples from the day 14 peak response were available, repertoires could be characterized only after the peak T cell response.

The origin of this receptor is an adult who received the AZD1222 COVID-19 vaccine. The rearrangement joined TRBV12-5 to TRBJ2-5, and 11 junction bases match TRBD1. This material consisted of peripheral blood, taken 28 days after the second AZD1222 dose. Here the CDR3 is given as CASGLAGQGAKYF. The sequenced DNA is TGTGCTAGTGGTTTGGCAGGACAGGGGGCGAAGTACTTC.